This T cell receptor (beta chain) originates from a study of T cell changes during pregnancy in multiple sclerosis. The data were produced by immunoSEQ multiplex PCR, yet TCRdb's version contains in-frame clones alone and is incomplete. The data show approximately 97,000 clones, about nine tenths seen once. The clonotype originates from a female donor in good health, enrolled as a control in a pregnancy study. Sequencing was performed on peripheral blood, taken in the second trimester of pregnancy.

The CDR3, as DNA: TGTGCCAGCAGCTTGTTACAGGGGCCGAACGAAAAACTGTTTTTT. Its translation is CASSLLQGPNEKLFF. This rearrangement joins TRBV5-6 to TRBJ1-4, with TRBD1 matching 7 bases. Germline CDR1 reads SGHDT; CDR2 reads YYEEEE. V was pared by 1 base and J by 8 bases, with 8 bases of the junction left unmatched. This CDR3 comprises 15 residues.